The entry below describes one T cell receptor (beta chain). Germline V CDR1 and CDR2: SNHLY, FYNNEI. The CDR3 is made up of 14 amino acids. Trimming stripped 6 bases from V and 4 bases from J, with 13 bases between. The entry originates in a study of T cell changes during pregnancy in multiple sclerosis. The method was immunoSEQ multiplex PCR; TCRdb's version includes in-frame clones alone and lacks a portion of them. Altogether over 45,000 clones are present, 92% being singletons, with the ten largest covering roughly 2.1%. This receptor was obtained from a female donor with multiple sclerosis, enrolled in a pregnancy study. The starting material was peripheral blood, obtained in the third trimester of pregnancy. The chain combines TRBV2 with TRBJ2-1, with a tentative D call TRBD1 (6 bases). This chain's CDR3 is CASRWGLLYNEQFF. The DNA of the CDR3 is TGTGCCAGCAGGTGGGGGCTGCTTTACAATGAGCAGTTCTTC.